This is a list of T cell receptor beta chains from one sample in a study of beta chain features in type 1 diabetes. TCRdb's copy holds only in-frame clones and misses some; the assay was immunoSEQ multiplex PCR. This table has under 350,000 clones, 24% appearing once. Sequencing used naive CD4+ T cells from blood. The receptors were sampled from a woman between 25 and 40 years old with type 1 diabetes. Each CDR3 is given with its conserved first and last residue. A D gene is named only where the DNA matches it firmly. The listing skips clone size in some rows; elsewhere it reads once, few, many or a size class.

>TRBV25-1|TRBJ1-2|.|14|.
CASSEWGRGPGYTF
TGTGCCAGCAGTGAATGGGGGCGGGGGCCCGGCTACACCTTC
>TRBV29-1|TRBJ2-7|.|13|TRBD2
CSVSGLAGGEQYF
TGCAGCGTGTCCGGACTAGCGGGGGGCGAGCAGTACTTC
>TRBV5-1|TRBJ1-1|.|14|TRBD1
CASSEDRGETEAFF
TGCGCCAGCAGCGAGGACAGGGGGGAAACTGAAGCTTTCTTT
>TRBV28|TRBJ2-5|.|13|TRBD1
CASNRDRGGTQYF
TGTGCCAGCAACCGGGACAGGGGTGGGACCCAGTACTTC
>TRBV5-4|TRBJ2-2|few|13|.
CASSLAGTGELFF
TGTGCCAGCAGCTTGGCCGGGACCGGGGAGCTGTTTTTT
>TRBV9|TRBJ1-2|.|15|TRBD1
CASSALGQRGWGYTF
TGTGCCAGCAGCGCCTTGGGACAGCGAGGGTGGGGCTACACCTTC
>TRBV28|TRBJ2-7|.|17|.
CASSYGSRDYFPYEQYF
TGTGCCAGCAGCTATGGTAGCAGGGATTATTTTCCCTACGAGCAGTACTTC
>TRBV30|TRBJ2-4|.|14|.
CAWDPDSAKNIQYF
TGTGCCTGGGACCCCGACAGTGCCAAAAACATTCAGTACTTC
>TRBV28|TRBJ2-7|few|14|.
CASSLIGRPYEQYF
TGTGCCAGCAGTTTGATCGGGAGACCTTACGAGCAGTACTTC
>TRBV29-1|TRBJ2-7|few|13|.
CSVDDSNSYEQYF
TGCAGCGTTGACGACTCGAACTCCTACGAGCAGTACTTC
>TRBV7-9|TRBJ2-7|few|15|TRBD1
CASSFSDRPFYEQYF
TGTGCCAGCAGCTTTTCGGACAGGCCTTTCTACGAGCAGTACTTC
>TRBV4-2|TRBJ2-7|.|12|.
CASSQDWAEQYF
TGTGCCAGCAGCCAAGATTGGGCCGAGCAGTACTTC
>TRBV29-1|TRBJ2-7|few|11|.
CSGGVAYEQYF
TGCAGCGGGGGGGTGGCCTACGAGCAGTACTTC
>TRBV6-5|TRBJ1-4|few|15|TRBD1
CASSPSDRVGEKLFF
TGTGCCAGCAGTCCCTCGGACAGGGTTGGAGAAAAACTGTTTTTT
>TRBV4-1|TRBJ2-7|few|15|.
CASSQEGRGSYEQYF
TGCGCCAGCAGCCAAGAAGGAAGGGGCTCCTACGAGCAGTACTTC
>TRBV9|TRBJ2-1|.|15|TRBD2
CASSVAGGPLNEQFF
TGTGCCAGCAGCGTAGCGGGAGGGCCGCTCAATGAGCAGTTCTTC
>TRBV7-2|TRBJ2-7|few|12|.
CASRRTVYEQYF
TGTGCCAGCAGACGGACAGTCTACGAGCAGTACTTC
>TRBV27|TRBJ2-5|.|17|.
CASSSLGRQYVQETQYF
TGTGCCAGCAGTTCCCTAGGCCGGCAGTACGTCCAAGAGACCCAGTACTTC
>TRBV18|TRBJ2-1|.|13|.
CASSPLRDNEQFF
TGTGCCAGCTCCCCATTGCGGGACAATGAGCAGTTCTTC
>TRBV18|TRBJ1-1|few|13|.
CASSPQGNTEAFF
TGTGCCAGCTCACCTCAGGGGAACACTGAAGCTTTCTTT
>TRBV7-2|TRBJ2-5|few|14|TRBD1
CASSPWDRVETQYF
TGTGCCAGCAGCCCATGGGACAGGGTGGAGACCCAGTACTTC
>TRBV29-1|TRBJ2-5|few|14|.
CSALAEKYQETQYF
TGCAGCGCCTTGGCAGAAAAGTACCAAGAGACCCAGTACTTC
>TRBV7-8|TRBJ2-1|.|17|TRBD2
CASSLVGAGGLGNEQFF
TGTGCCAGCAGCTTAGTTGGTGCGGGAGGTCTTGGAAATGAGCAGTTCTTC
>TRBV27|TRBJ1-5|.|14|.
CASSSPIHNQPQHF
TGTGCCAGCAGTTCGCCGATACACAATCAGCCCCAGCATTTT
>TRBV28|TRBJ1-1|few|11|.
CASRSITEAFF
TGTGCCAGCAGGTCTATCACTGAAGCTTTCTTT
>TRBV29-1|TRBJ1-1|.|13|.
CSVGGALNTEAFF
TGCAGCGTGGGAGGGGCGTTGAACACTGAAGCTTTCTTT
>TRBV15|TRBJ2-7|.|15|TRBD2
CATSRRLAGKYEQYF
TGTGCCACCAGCAGGAGACTAGCGGGGAAATACGAGCAGTACTTC
>TRBV15|TRBJ1-1|few|15|TRBD1
CATSRDQGADTEAFF
TGTGCCACCAGCAGAGATCAGGGGGCGGATACTGAAGCTTTCTTT
>TRBV5-4|TRBJ2-3|.|16|.
CASSFKGIPSTDTQYF
TGTGCCAGCAGCTTCAAGGGGATTCCTAGCACAGATACGCAGTATTTT
>TRBV30|TRBJ2-1|few|15|TRBD2
CAWSGSGTSLNEQFF
TGTGCCTGGAGTGGGTCGGGGACTAGTCTCAATGAGCAGTTCTTC
>TRBV29-1|TRBJ2-7|.|11|.
CSVSASYEQYF
TGCAGCGTTTCAGCGTCCTACGAGCAGTACTTC
>TRBV19|TRBJ2-2|.|13|.
CASRGANTGELFF
TGTGCCAGCCGCGGGGCGAACACCGGGGAGCTGTTTTTT
>TRBV7-9|TRBJ2-7|.|15|TRBD2
CASSLVAGGSYEQYF
TGTGCCAGCAGCTTAGTAGCGGGTGGTTCCTACGAGCAGTACTTC
>TRBV28|TRBJ2-1|few|13|TRBD1
CASSKDRDTEQFF
TGTGCCAGCAGTAAGGACAGGGATACTGAGCAGTTCTTC
>TRBV18|TRBJ1-2|.|12|.
CASSPQGRGYTF
TGTGCCAGCTCACCCCAGGGCAGGGGCTACACCTTC
>TRBV7-3|TRBJ2-1|once|15|TRBD1
CASSEQGAAYNEQFF
TGTGCCAGCAGCGAACAGGGGGCTGCCTACAATGAGCAGTTCTTC
>TRBV4-1|TRBJ2-1|.|15|.
CASSQVEGLINEQFF
TGCGCCAGCAGCCAAGTGGAGGGATTGATAAATGAGCAGTTCTTC
>TRBV5-6|TRBJ2-5|.|15|.
CASRIAELYQETQYF
TGTGCCAGCAGGATTGCGGAATTGTACCAAGAGACCCAGTACTTC
>TRBV5-1|TRBJ2-1|.|17|TRBD2
CASSLGLAGGLYNEQFF
TGCGCCAGCAGCTTGGGACTAGCGGGAGGCCTCTACAATGAGCAGTTCTTC
>TRBV7-9|TRBJ1-1|.|18|.
CASIKRGGRDGGNTEAFF
TGTGCCAGCATCAAACGGGGGGGGCGCGACGGTGGGAACACTGAAGCTTTCTTT
>TRBV20-1|TRBJ2-5|few|11|.
CSARETETQYF
TGCAGTGCTAGAGAAACTGAGACCCAGTACTTC